This entry is about one TCR beta chain. The sample comes from a study of blood T cells in healthy people across ages. A second PCR of about 7 to 12 cycles used a sample-barcoded 5' primer and a J-beta primer mix. TCRdb re-called the 5' RACE reads with MiXCR, one entry per CDR3 protein. The repertoire consists of about 810,000 distinct CDR3 sequences, with approximately 35% occurring once and the leading ten covering under 15%. This CDR3 is 15 amino acids long. CDR1 and CDR2 from the germline V gene are SGHRS and YFSETQ. The ends were cut back, 0 bases at V and 6 bases at J, with 15 bases in the middle.

The receptor was isolated from a man aged 18 to 30 in good health. V and J are TRBV5-1 and TRBJ1-2; no definite D call. Sequenced material: blood. CDR3 nucleotides: TGCGCCAGCAGCTTGGCGCCAGGAGTAGTAGATGGCTACACCTTC. It is translated as CASSLAPGVVDGYTF.